The 12 T cell receptor beta chains listed next were all sequenced from one sample in a study of blood T cell repertoires in COVID-19 (dated by TCRdb to between 2020 and 2021). The library was obtained by the immunoSEQ multiplex PCR assay. TCRdb carries this immuneACCESS record with in-frame sequences only. Its versions omit some clonotypes, under half of them owing to an unresolved V gene in the studies checked, with the rest unexplained. A total of a few hundred thousand clones appear in this sample, roughly 88% of them only once. The ten largest make up 2% to 2.5% of the sample. The specimen was PBMCs or T cells enriched from blood (not recorded which). These receptor sequences come from a woman aged 40 to 49 with acute COVID-19.

The gene calls are TRBV5-1 and TRBJ2-5, with 10 bases lining up with TRBD1. Germline V gives CDR1 SGHRS, CDR2 YFSETQ. The CDR3 covers 16 residues. The trim removed 0 bases at V and 2 bases at J, leaving 4 bases unmatched. CDR3 nucleotides: TGCGCCAGCAGCTTGGGGGACAGGGGCCTACAAGAGACCCAGTACTTC. It is translated as CASSLGDRGLQETQYF.

This rearrangement joins TRBV7-2 to TRBJ1-5; 9 bases match TRBD1. This CDR3 region has 17 residues. Germline V gene sequence: CDR1 SGHTA, CDR2 FQGNSA. V dropped 1 base and J dropped 0; count of bases not matched to a gene: 4. CDR3 region: CASSLEQGAISNQPQHF. As DNA, the CDR3 is TGTGCCAGCAGCTTAGAACAGGGGGCGATTAGCAATCAGCCCCAGCATTTT.

The chain links TRBV25-1 to TRBJ2-3; D ambiguous. Trimming cost V 2 bases and J 4 bases, with 13 bases left between them. The CDR3 runs 15 residues. Germline lookup yields CDR1 MGHDK and CDR2 SYGVNS. The CDR3: CASSEAEKIADTQYF. The CDR3 DNA reads TGTGCCAGCAGTGAAGCGGAGAAGATCGCAGATACGCAGTATTTT.

The chain is built from TRBV9 and TRBJ2-1, with D hard to call. Trimming stripped 0 bases from V and 4 bases from J, with 14 bases between. Germline-derived CDR1 and CDR2 are SGDLS and YYNGEE. There are 16 residues in the CDR3. CDR3 amino acids: CASSVGGSSQYNEQFF. CDR3 in DNA: TGTGCCAGCAGCGTAGGAGGTAGCAGTCAATACAATGAGCAGTTCTTC.

The V and J genes are TRBV9 and TRBJ2-3; D ambiguous. Trimming removed 0 bases from V and 2 bases from J, with 10 bases in between. Looked up from germline, CDR1 is SGDLS and CDR2 is YYNGEE. The CDR3 runs 15 residues. CDR3 in amino acids: CASSVGYRYTDTQYF. The CDR3 DNA is TGTGCCAGCAGCGTAGGCTACCGCTACACAGATACGCAGTATTTT.

This clone has a handful of counts. This chain links TRBV2 with TRBJ1-2; 7 bases match TRBD1. This CDR3 has 14 amino acids. The V gene's germline CDR1 is SNHLY and CDR2 FYNNEI. Trimming took 8 bases from V and 4 from J; bases not matched to a gene: 10. The CDR3 reads CASLQGGGGYGYTF. The CDR3 bases are TGTGCCAGCTTACAAGGGGGCGGAGGCTATGGCTACACCTTC.

The CDR3 DNA is TGCGCCAGCAGCCCTGGGAGGCAGGACACCGGGGAGCTGTTTTTT. Translating it yields CASSPGRQDTGELFF. This chain links TRBV5-1 with TRBJ2-2; the D gene is possibly TRBD2 (6 bases). Trimming removed 4 bases from V and 3 bases from J, with 13 bases in between. Germline V gives CDR1 SGHRS, CDR2 YFSETQ. The CDR3 consists of 15 residues.

The chain links TRBV19 to TRBJ1-2; 8 nucleotides agree with TRBD1. The CDR3 runs to 14 residues. Looked up from germline, CDR1 is LNHDA and CDR2 is SQIVND (reference sequence). After removal of 3 bases from V and 4 bases from J, the junction contained 4 bases not matched to a gene. The CDR3, as DNA: TGTGCCAGTAGTATGGGCACAGGGGGCTATGGCTACACCTTC. This encodes CASSMGTGGYGYTF.

The rearrangement uses TRBV6-5 and TRBJ1-4; 9 positions agree with TRBD1. The germline gives CDR1 MNHEY, CDR2 SVGAGI. CDR3 size: 14 residues. Germline trimming cut 8 bases from V and 12 bases from J; bases unmatched to any gene: 13. Here the CDR3 DNA reads TGTGCCAGCTCATTGACAGGGGGGCTGTGGGAACTGTTTTTT. Residues: CASSLTGGLWELFF.

The J gene is TRBJ1-2, the V gene TRBV12-5; 7 nucleotides align to TRBD1. Germline V gene lookup returns CDR1 LGHNT and CDR2 FRNRAP. V shed 5 bases, J shed 9 bases, and the junction held 9 bases outside the gene matches. The CDR3 totals 13 residues. The CDR3 is CASGPGTVDRYTF. CDR3 nucleotides: TGTGCTAGTGGTCCCGGGACAGTAGATCGCTACACCTTC.

The chain couples TRBV9 to TRBJ2-1; TRBD2 matches 7 bases. Germline CDR1 reads SGDLS; CDR2 reads YYNGEE. Unmatched junction bases numbered 6, after V lost 4 bases and J lost 5 bases. The CDR3 runs 14 residues. CDR3 amino acids: CASSSSGTNNEQFF. The CDR3 bases are TGTGCCAGCAGCTCCTCCGGGACTAACAATGAGCAGTTCTTC. Combining the CDR3 with reference TRBV9 and TRBJ2-1 gives the whole variable domain DSGVTQTPKHLITATGQRVTLRCSPRSGDLSVYWYQQSLDQGLQFLIQYYNGEERAKGNILERFSAQQFPDLHSELNLSSLELGDSALYFCASSSSGTNNEQFFGPGTRLTVL.

This clone was seen just once. This rearrangement joins TRBV28 to TRBJ1-5; weak D call: TRBD1 (5 bases). The CDR3 spans 15 residues. V lost 6 bases, J lost 7 bases, and 19 bases lay in between. CDR1 and CDR2 (germline): MDHEN, SYDVKM. The CDR3 nucleotides are TGTGCCAGCAGCCCCCCTCAGGGTTCGGCCCAGCCCCAGCATTTT. Translated: CASSPPQGSAQPQHF.